The 6 T cell receptor beta chains in this list originate from one sample, sequenced in a study of cytomegalovirus exposure and HLA in healthy donors. PCR was performed using 60 Vbeta and 13 Jbeta primers. Data came from immunoSEQ multiplex PCR; TCRdb stores just in-frame clones and leaves some out. The table lists over 130,000 clones, about 80% of them singletons. The sample taken for sequencing was PBMCs. The origin of the receptors is a woman between 35 and 50 years old in good health and CMV-seropositive.

V gene TRBV27 combines with J gene TRBJ2-1; TRBD2 matches 7 bases. CDR1 and CDR2 (germline): MNHEY, SMNVEV (reference sequence). The CDR3 contains 14 residues. Losses at the gene ends were 10 bases for V and 8 bases for J; bases not matched to a gene: 14. CDR3 residues: CATPCRLREYEQFF. Here the CDR3 DNA reads TGTGCCACCCCTTGTCGATTGCGGGAGTATGAGCAGTTCTTC.

V gene TRBV28 combines with J gene TRBJ2-5; D might be TRBD1 (5 bases). V was shortened by 2 bases and J by 3 bases, with 10 bases between the two germline ends. Germline V gene sequence: CDR1 MDHEN, CDR2 SYDVKM. The CDR3 spans 14 residues. As DNA, the CDR3 is TGTGCCAGCAGTTTAAGGGGCAGGGAAGAGACCCAGTACTTC. This translates into CASSLRGREETQYF.

The V gene is TRBV27, the J gene TRBJ1-2; perhaps TRBD1 as D (6 bases). CDR3 size: 18 residues. Germline assignment: CDR1 MNHEY and CDR2 SMNVEV (reference sequence). Trimming took 6 bases from V and 3 from J, leaving 26 bases between them. CDR3 residues: CASRPHPWGGGVHYGYTF. In nucleotides, the CDR3 is TGTGCCAGCAGACCCCATCCTTGGGGAGGGGGGGTGCACTATGGCTACACCTTC.

This clone was picked up a small number of times. V is TRBV7-9 and J is TRBJ2-2; D possibly corresponds to TRBD2 (6 bases). Per the germline V gene, CDR1 is SEHNR and CDR2 is FQNEAQ (reference sequence). CDR3 length: 15 residues. The V end was cut by 6 bases, the J end by 1 base, with 12 bases between. CDR3 protein: CASSHLAVNTGELFF. The CDR3 bases are TGTGCCAGCAGTCATTTAGCGGTGAACACCGGGGAGCTGTTTTTT.

The V gene is TRBV18, the J gene TRBJ2-3; 8 bases match TRBD2. The germline V gene has CDR1 KGHSH and CDR2 LQKENI. The CDR3 sequence is 15 residues long. J was trimmed by 2 bases and V by 3 bases; bases with no gene match: 4. CDR3 coding DNA: TGTGCCAGCTCACCGGGACTAGAGGCCACAGATACGCAGTATTTT. Protein product: CASSPGLEATDTQYF. The full variable domain, its missing parts supplied by reference TRBV18 and TRBJ2-3, is NAGVMQNPRHLVRRRGQEARLRCSPMKGHSHVYWYRQLPEEGLKFMVYLQKENIIDESGMPKERFSAEFPKEGPSILRIQQVVRGDSAAYFCASSPGLEATDTQYFGPGTRLTVL.

This sequence joins TRBV18 and TRBJ2-1, with 7 bases matching TRBD2. The ends lost 0 bases at V and 4 bases at J; junction bases unmatched: 12. The CDR3 length is 18 residues. Germline V lookup: CDR1 KGHSH, CDR2 LQKENI. This CDR3 is CASSPPPYSGSKYNEQFF. CDR3 nucleotides: TGTGCCAGCTCACCACCCCCCTATAGCGGGTCTAAGTACAATGAGCAGTTCTTC.